Presented here are 32 T cell receptor beta chains from one specimen sequenced in a study of read filtering for tumor transcriptome and immune sequencing (TCRdb year 2020). TCRdb lists the instrument as Illumina HiSeq 4000. Starting from approximately 400 ng RNA, TCR libraries were constructed with the Immunoverse kit using molecular barcoded adaptors that cover the alpha/delta and beta/gamma chains. The raw public data were reprocessed by TCRdb itself: fastp quality trimming at Q25, MiXCR clonotype calling, in-frame beta chains only. Each record represents a unique CDR3 protein, reported with the most common genes and DNA among its rows. The sample contains tens of thousands of distinct CDR3 sequences, around 12% of them found a single time. The ten largest clones capture about 15% of the sample. Sequencing was carried out using a population of CD138-negative cells sorted from bone marrow. The sample's cell subset or site label is to be understood as: bone marrow mononuclear cells depleted of CD138+ plasma/myeloma cells by negative magnetic selection. The source of these receptors is a donor over 35 with multiple myeloma.

As for this clonotype: A far larger clone is only one base removed, so a read error is likely. The rearrangement uses TRBV7-9 and TRBJ2-1; no definite D call. CDR1 and CDR2 from the germline V gene are SEHNR and FQNEAQ (reference sequence). V dropped 3 bases and J dropped 10 bases, with 10 bases sitting between them. This CDR3 spans 12 amino acids. The CDR3 coding sequence is TGTGCCAGCAGCTTTCACCGCTACGAGCAGTTCTTC. Translation: CASSFHRYEQFF.

The sample holds many counts of this clonotype. The chain carries TRBV28 and TRBJ1-2; no clear D. The germline V gene has CDR1 MDHEN and CDR2 SYDVKM. The V end was cut by 4 bases, the J end by 2 bases, with 11 bases between. The CDR3 contains 14 residues. The CDR3 reads CASSSPGLNYGYTF. DNA for the CDR3: TGTGCCAGCAGTTCCCCCGGACTAAACTATGGCTACACCTTC.

This clonotype has a count of ten or more. The V call is TRBV3-1, the J call TRBJ2-7; possible D gene TRBD2, 6 bases. The CDR3 runs to 13 residues. V was trimmed by 3 bases and J by 6 bases, leaving 12 bases between them. The V gene's germline CDR1 is LGHDT and CDR2 YNNKEL (reference sequence). The CDR3 DNA sequence: TGTGCCAGCAGCCAGACTACGGGAGCCGAGCAGTACTTC. Encoded protein: CASSQTTGAEQYF.

This clonotype was counted only a few times. A read error may be the cause here, since a much bigger clone is one base away. This chain connects TRBV29-1 to TRBJ2-3, with TRBD1 as a possible D gene (6 bases). The CDR3 is made up of 11 amino acids. V was pared by 6 bases and J by 9 bases, with 13 bases between. The V gene's germline CDR1 is SQVTM and CDR2 ANQGSEA. This chain's CDR3 is CSVGAQGTQYF. The CDR3 nucleotides are TGCAGCGTGGGGGCCCAGGGAACGCAGTATTTT.

This clonotype was counted at least ten times. J is TRBJ2-5 and V is TRBV3-1; 8 bases fit TRBD1. J lost 5 bases, V lost 4 bases, and 12 bases had no gene match. The germline gives CDR1 LGHDT, CDR2 YNNKEL (reference sequence). The CDR3 has 16 amino acids. The CDR3 sequence: CASSLFLSRGQETQYF. DNA for the CDR3: TGTGCCAGCAGCCTGTTCTTGTCCAGGGGGCAGGAGACCCAGTACTTC.

This clonotype appeared many times. The chain couples TRBV5-1 to TRBJ2-5, with D possibly being TRBD1 or TRBD2 (5 bases each). With 4 bases removed from V and 2 bases from J, the gap between germline ends came to 15 bases. The germline V gene has CDR1 SGHRS and CDR2 YFSETQ. The CDR3 consists of 15 residues. CDR3 bases: TGCGCCAGCAGCGAGGGGAACAGGATTCAAGAGACCCAGTACTTC. This encodes CASSEGNRIQETQYF.

This clonotype was seen repeatedly, ten times or more. CDR3 amino acids: CASSLVGKGETQYF. For the CDR3, the DNA is TGTGCCAGCAGCTTAGTGGGGAAAGGGGAGACCCAGTACTTC. The V and J genes are TRBV7-9 and TRBJ2-5; unclear D gene. Trimming stripped 1 base from V and 5 bases from J, with 11 bases between. The CDR3 is 14 residues long. Germline values: CDR1 SEHNR, CDR2 FQNEAQ (reference sequence).

This clonotype was found many times. This chain joins TRBV20-1 and TRBJ1-1, with 8 bases aligning to TRBD1. The CDR3 is made up of 12 amino acids. V was clipped by 5 bases and J by 8 bases; unmatched bases: 7. The germline V gene encodes CDR1 DFQATT and CDR2 SNEGSKA (reference sequence). The CDR3 protein is CSAPTRTGEAFF. DNA for the CDR3: TGCAGTGCTCCCACAAGGACAGGGGAAGCTTTCTTT.

This clonotype was found many times. The rearrangement joins TRBV19 to TRBJ2-1; 9 nucleotides line up with TRBD1. V lost 2 bases, J lost 7 bases, and 9 bases stayed unmatched. CDR3 length: 16 amino acids. Germline CDR1 and CDR2: LNHDA and SQIVND (reference sequence). This chain's CDR3 is CASSIMETGGINEQFF. The CDR3 region has the DNA TGTGCCAGTAGTATAATGGAGACAGGGGGTATAAATGAGCAGTTCTTC.

Ten or more counts support this clonotype. The rearrangement uses TRBV6-2 or TRBV6-3 and TRBJ1-1; TRBD1 aligns across 8 bases. This CDR3 has 14 amino acids. Germline trimming cut 6 bases from V and 4 bases from J; bases unmatched to any gene: 7. CDR1 and CDR2 from the germline V gene are MNHEY and SVGEGT. The CDR3, as DNA: TGTGCCAGCAGCGACAGGGGAGGCGGCACTGAAGCTTTCTTT. This translates into CASSDRGGGTEAFF.

About this clonotype itself: A read error may be the cause here, since a much bigger clone is one base away. This chain joins TRBV5-1 and TRBJ2-5; no firm D call. Germline V gives CDR1 SGHRS, CDR2 YFSETQ. This CDR3 region has 13 residues. Trimming took 4 bases from V and 4 from J, leaving 11 bases between them. CDR3 DNA: TGCGCCAGCAGCCCGGTACAACGAGAGACCCAGTACTTC. Translating gives CASSPVQRETQYF.

As for this clonotype: A much more abundant neighbour one base away suggests this may be a read error. J is TRBJ1-1 and V is TRBV24-1, with TRBD1 as a possible D gene (5 bases). Germline lookup yields CDR1 KGHDR and CDR2 SFDVKD. The CDR3 is 13 residues long. The ends were cut back, 7 bases at V and 4 bases at J, with 12 bases in the middle. CDR3 sequence: CATRGSGGTEAFF. DNA for the CDR3: TGTGCCACCAGAGGCTCCGGGGGCACTGAAGCTTTCTTT.

The sample holds many counts of this clonotype. The chain couples TRBV6-1 to TRBJ1-1; D is unresolved. Trimming pared 5 bases from V and 7 bases from J, leaving 8 bases between. CDR1 MNHNS and CDR2 SASEGT come from the germline V gene. The CDR3 covers 11 residues. CDR3 nucleotides: TGTGCCAGCAGTTACGAGGGTGAAGCTTTCTTT. Its translation is CASSYEGEAFF.

This clonotype was counted many times. The genes are TRBV3-1 and TRBJ1-5; TRBD1 might be the D (6 bases). The CDR3 spans 18 residues. In germline, CDR1 is LGHDT, CDR2 YNNKEL (reference sequence). Trimming stripped 4 bases from V and 0 bases from J, with 19 bases between. The CDR3 sequence: CASSRGFVGQNSNQPQHF. The CDR3 region has the DNA TGTGCCAGCAGCCGCGGTTTCGTGGGACAAAATAGCAATCAGCCCCAGCATTTT.

The sample holds many counts of this clonotype. The chain combines TRBV4-1 with TRBJ2-5, with 7 bases that match TRBD2. J gave up 2 bases and V 1 base, and 13 bases lay outside the gene matches. Germline V CDR1 and CDR2: MGHRA, YSYEKL. This CDR3 is built from 18 residues. CDR3 loop: CASSQGPSSGAGQETQYF. The CDR3 nucleotides are TGCGCCAGCAGCCAAGGCCCCTCCTCAGGAGCGGGACAAGAGACCCAGTACTTC.

This clonotype was detected many times. This chain uses TRBV7-2 with TRBJ1-2, with D possibly TRBD1 on 5 matching bases. V lost 8 bases to trimming and J lost 4 bases, with 14 bases between them. Germline CDR1 reads SGHTA; CDR2 reads FQGNSA. This CDR3 is 13 amino acids long. The DNA of the CDR3 is TGTGCCAGCCAGACAGCTGTTGGCTATGGCTACACCTTC. Translation gives CASQTAVGYGYTF.

This clonotype has at least ten counts. The chain recombines TRBV20-1 with TRBJ2-7; no clear D. Germline V gene data show CDR1 as DFQATT and CDR2 as SNEGSKA (reference sequence). V gave up 0 bases and J gave up 2 bases, with 11 bases separating them. The CDR3 extends over 14 amino acids. The CDR3 reads CSARDWERTYEQYF. CDR3 sequence (DNA): TGCAGTGCTAGAGATTGGGAAAGAACCTACGAGCAGTACTTC.

This clonotype was counted many times. V gene TRBV29-1 combines with J gene TRBJ1-1, with D uncertain. V was pared by 5 bases and J by 1 base, with 5 bases between. This CDR3 has 11 residues. From germline, CDR1 is SQVTM and CDR2 ANQGSEA. The CDR3 loop is CSVWENTEAFF. The CDR3 DNA follows: TGCAGCGTTTGGGAGAACACTGAAGCTTTCTTT.

A few counts support this clonotype. This may stem from a read error, because a much larger clone lies one nucleotide away. This chain joins TRBV30 and TRBJ2-1; D perhaps matches TRBD2 (7 bases). Trimming took off 1 base at V and 8 bases at J, with 9 bases between the two ends. Germline CDR1 is GTSNPN and CDR2 is SVGIG (reference sequence). This CDR3 comprises 12 residues. CDR3: CAWSAGGHEQFF. The DNA for the CDR3 is TGTGCCTGGAGTGCGGGGGGCCATGAGCAGTTCTTC.

This clonotype was counted at least ten times. J is TRBJ1-1 and V is TRBV19, with D perhaps matching TRBD1 (5 bases). Germline assignment: CDR1 LNHDA and CDR2 SQIVND (reference sequence). V lost 4 bases, J lost 1 base, and 7 bases lay in between. There are 13 residues in the CDR3. The CDR3 sequence: CASSRGPNTEAFF. The CDR3 bases are TGTGCCAGTAGTAGGGGACCGAACACTGAAGCTTTCTTT.

This clonotype appeared many times. The CDR3 nucleotides are TGCGCCAGCAGCTGGGGGACAGCTCGTTACAATGAGCAGTTCTTC. Translated: CASSWGTARYNEQFF. This chain uses TRBV5-1 with TRBJ2-1, with 7 bases matching TRBD1. CDR3 size: 15 residues. Germline CDR1 SGHRS, CDR2 YFSETQ. V dropped 3 bases and J dropped 4; count of bases not matched to a gene: 7.

This clonotype appeared many times. The gene calls are TRBV11-2 and TRBJ2-3; D is undetermined. This CDR3 is 11 amino acids long. CDR1 and CDR2 (germline): SGHAT, FQNNGV. V gave up 5 bases and J gave up 6 bases, with 6 bases separating them. CDR3 protein: CASSPRDTQYF. Written as DNA, the CDR3 is TGTGCCAGCAGCCCTCGGGATACGCAGTATTTT.

This clonotype was seen many times. The chain combines TRBV6-2 or TRBV6-3 with TRBJ2-1; TRBD2 matches 11 bases. This CDR3 contains 16 residues. V was clipped by 5 bases and J by 8 bases; unmatched bases: 11. Germline assignment: CDR1 MNHEY and CDR2 SVGEGT. The CDR3 region has the DNA TGTGCCAGCAGTCCCGAACCTAGCGGGAGGCCGCATGAGCAGTTCTTC. It codes for CASSPEPSGRPHEQFF.

This clonotype was counted many times. The CDR3 sequence is CASSPWGAGSPLHF. CDR3 coding DNA: TGTGCCAGCAGCCCCTGGGGGGCCGGTTCACCCCTCCACTTT. The chain carries TRBV12-3 or TRBV12-4 and TRBJ1-6, with a possible D match to TRBD1 (6 bases). The V end was cut by 6 bases, the J end by 9 bases, with 15 bases between. The CDR3 is made up of 14 amino acids.

In this sample, this clonotype turned up many times. The chain carries TRBV2 and TRBJ1-4; D is possibly TRBD1 (6 bases). There are 15 residues in the CDR3. The germline V and J ends were trimmed by 5 bases and 6 bases, with 16 bases remaining between them. Germline CDR1 and CDR2: SNHLY and FYNNEI. The CDR3 coding sequence is TGTGCCAGCAGTTCCTTACAGGGAACATATGAAAAACTGTTTTTT. This gives the protein CASSSLQGTYEKLFF.

This clonotype was picked up many times. This chain connects TRBV5-5 to TRBJ1-4, with TRBD1 matching over 8 bases. The CDR3 consists of 14 residues. V lost 4 bases and J lost 5; bases outside the gene matches: 4. Looked up from germline, CDR1 is SGHKS and CDR2 is YYEKEE (reference sequence). CDR3 sequence reads: CASSTGQGNEKLFF. The CDR3 DNA reads TGTGCCAGCAGCACCGGACAGGGAAATGAAAAACTGTTTTTT. The full variable domain, with the rest looked up from reference TRBV5-5 and TRBJ1-4, is DAGVTQSPTHLIKTRGQQVTLRCSPISGHKSVSWYQQVLGQGPQFIFQYYEKEERGRGNFPDRFSARQFPNYSSELNVNALLLGDSALYLCASSTGQGNEKLFFGSGTQLSVL.

The chain is built from TRBV5-1 and TRBJ2-5; the D gene could be TRBD1 or TRBD2 (5 bases each). The V gene lost 4 bases and the J gene lost 2 bases, with 12 bases spanning the gap. The CDR3 has 14 amino acids. In germline, CDR1 is SGHRS, CDR2 YFSETQ. DNA for the CDR3: TGCGCCAGCAGCATGGGGACGGTACAAGAGACCCAGTACTTC. The encoded protein is CASSMGTVQETQYF.

This clonotype was seen repeatedly, ten times or more. This rearrangement joins TRBV18 to TRBJ2-7, with 10 bases that match TRBD2. J was trimmed by 7 bases and V by 6 bases; bases with no gene match: 6. CDR1 and CDR2 (germline): KGHSH, LQKENI. The CDR3 is made up of 13 amino acids. The CDR3 protein is CASSPTTSGEQYF. The CDR3 DNA reads TGTGCCAGCTCGCCAACGACTAGCGGGGAGCAGTACTTC.

In its sample, this clonotype was seen many times. The chain joins TRBV29-1 to TRBJ1-2; a possible D gene is TRBD1 (5 bases). Germline lookup yields CDR1 SQVTM and CDR2 ANQGSEA. This CDR3 has 11 residues. V lost 7 bases to trimming and J lost 4 bases, with 10 bases between them. The CDR3 protein is CSAGAVYGYTF. CDR3 DNA: TGCAGCGCCGGGGCTGTCTATGGCTACACCTTC.

This clonotype was counted ten times or more. The rearrangement joins TRBV7-2 to TRBJ1-5; D not resolved. The CDR3 spans 14 residues. Per the germline V gene, CDR1 is SGHTA and CDR2 is FQGNSA. V lost 5 bases, J lost 1 base, and 9 bases lay in between. The chain's CDR3 is CASSLQRSNQPQHF. DNA for the CDR3: TGTGCCAGCAGCCTACAGAGGAGCAATCAGCCCCAGCATTTT.

This clonotype was counted a few times. A read error may produce the germline difference seen at one junction end. J is TRBJ2-5 and V is TRBV29-1; 11 positions match TRBD2. CDR1 SQVTM and CDR2 ANQGSEA come from the germline V gene. The length of the CDR3 is 16 residues. For the CDR3, the DNA is TGCAGCGTTGTTTCACTAGCGGGAGTTCTGGGAGAGACCCGGTACTTC. It is translated as CSVVSLAGVLGETRYF.

The V call is TRBV30, the J call TRBJ1-5; no clear D. V was trimmed by 0 bases and J by 5 bases, leaving 8 bases between them. The length of the CDR3 is 13 residues. Germline V gives CDR1 GTSNPN, CDR2 SVGIG (reference sequence). CDR3 in amino acids: CAWSVQRDQPQHF. DNA of the CDR3: TGTGCCTGGAGTGTACAAAGGGATCAGCCCCAGCATTTT.